This T cell receptor (beta chain) derives from a study of vaccination effects on CD4 cells after COVID-19. Regarding the study as a whole: Few convalescent patients, and no early post-infection timepoints, were available to the study.

A remark on this clone: Its antigen is unidentified.

Assay: immunoSEQ multiplex PCR; the TCRdb copy retains only in-frame clones and omits some. The sample has about 24,000 clones; roughly four fifths are singletons. V was clipped by 6 bases and J by 2 bases, with 11 bases between them. The germline V gene has CDR1 KGHSH and CDR2 LQKENI. The CDR3 runs to 15 residues. After expansion with viral peptide pools in the ViraFEST assay, antigen-specific CD4+ T cells were sequenced. A 10-day culture period preceded the isolation of CD4+ T cells. As their vaccination, participants received two doses of either BNT162b2 or mRNA-1273. Vaccine recipients, nucleocapsid antibody negative, had no prior SARS-CoV-2 infection. On day 3 and again on day 7, half the medium was replaced with IL-2 medium.

The TCR was taken from a human donor who received a COVID-19 vaccine. Some clones in this sample may be carry-over from other donors' samples. This chain uses TRBV18 with TRBJ2-6; D gene unclear. The specimen was CD4+ T cells from PBMCs cultured with SARS-CoV-2 spike peptides, collected after COVID-19 vaccination. Written as DNA, the CDR3 is TGTGCCAGCTCCCTGGCTATGACTGGGGCCAACGTCCTGACTTTC. Its translation is CASSLAMTGANVLTF.